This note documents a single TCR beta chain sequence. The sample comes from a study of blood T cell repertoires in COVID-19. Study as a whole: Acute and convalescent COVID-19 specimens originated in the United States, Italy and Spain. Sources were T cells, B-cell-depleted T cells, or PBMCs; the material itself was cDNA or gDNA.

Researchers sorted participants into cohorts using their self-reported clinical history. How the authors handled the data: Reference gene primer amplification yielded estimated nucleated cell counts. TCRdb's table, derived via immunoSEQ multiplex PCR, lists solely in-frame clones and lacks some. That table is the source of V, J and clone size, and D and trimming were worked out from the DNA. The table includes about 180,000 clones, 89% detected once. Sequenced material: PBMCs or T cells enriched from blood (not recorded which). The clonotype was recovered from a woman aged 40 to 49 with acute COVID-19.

CDR3 in amino acids: CASGRTGGTGNEKLFF. For the CDR3, the DNA is TGTGCCAGCGGACGAACAGGGGGTACGGGTAATGAAAAACTGTTTTTT. V is TRBV28 and J is TRBJ1-4; 8 bases map to TRBD1. The CDR3 length is 16 residues. Germline values: CDR1 MDHEN, CDR2 SYDVKM. V was clipped by 8 bases and J by 4 bases; unmatched bases: 12.